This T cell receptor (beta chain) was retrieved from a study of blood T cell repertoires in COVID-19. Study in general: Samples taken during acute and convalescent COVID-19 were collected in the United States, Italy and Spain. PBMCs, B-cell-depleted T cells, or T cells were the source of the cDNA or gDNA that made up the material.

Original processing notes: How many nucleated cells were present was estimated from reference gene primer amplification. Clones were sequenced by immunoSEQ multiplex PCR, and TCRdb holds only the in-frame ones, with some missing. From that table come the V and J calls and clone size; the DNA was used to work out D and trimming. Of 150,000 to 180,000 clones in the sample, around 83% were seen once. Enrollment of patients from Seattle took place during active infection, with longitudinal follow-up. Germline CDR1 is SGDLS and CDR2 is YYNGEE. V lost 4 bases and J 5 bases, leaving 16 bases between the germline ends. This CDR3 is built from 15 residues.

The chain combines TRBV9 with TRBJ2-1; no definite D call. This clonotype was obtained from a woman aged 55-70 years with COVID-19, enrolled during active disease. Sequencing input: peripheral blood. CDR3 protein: CASSLRGEFDNEQFF. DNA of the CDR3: TGTGCCAGCAGCCTCCGAGGTGAGTTCGACAATGAGCAGTTCTTC. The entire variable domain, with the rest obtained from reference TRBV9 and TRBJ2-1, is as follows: DSGVTQTPKHLITATGQRVTLRCSPRSGDLSVYWYQQSLDQGLQFLIQYYNGEERAKGNILERFSAQQFPDLHSELNLSSLELGDSALYFCASSLRGEFDNEQFFGPGTRLTVL.